This T cell receptor beta chain derives from a study of human T cells and chemical hapten exposure. Looking at the study overall: How much TCR each sample yielded varied, mostly because pooled library volumes differed slightly. Study-wide findings and caveats: Counts of TCRs above 1 in 1000 frequency stayed unchanged with DPC sensitization.

Unfractionated whole blood was the source of the extracted total RNA. V lost 4 bases to trimming and J lost 1 base, with 14 bases between them. Germline values: CDR1 KGHDR, CDR2 SFDVKD. CDR3 length: 16 amino acids. This clonotype was counted between two and nine times. Its antigen is as yet unknown. For the library, individual cDNA molecules each received unique molecular identifiers. As handled by the study authors: A per-sample median of around 91,000 TCRs was observed, with counts ranging from roughly 20,000 to 690,600. TCRdb re-called the 5' RACE reads through MiXCR, storing one row per CDR3 protein. These V and J calls rely on TCRdb rather than the paper's analysis. The table has about 110,000 distinct CDR3 sequences, approximately 20% seen once; the top ten hold roughly 3.1%.

The sequence came from a human donor in good health. V gene TRBV24-1 combines with J gene TRBJ2-3; tentatively, D is TRBD1 (6 bases). CDR3 coding DNA: TGTGCCACCAGTGAGGGGACACCTAGAGGCACAGATACGCAGTATTTT. Protein: CATSEGTPRGTDTQYF.